This T cell receptor beta chain was identified during a study of T cell responses to AZD1222 COVID-19 vaccine. On this clone: Its antigen is unknown.

Study results and limitations: The study sampled repertoires only after the peak T cell response.

The germline CDR1 and CDR2 sequences are MNHEY and SMNVEV (reference sequence). The CDR3 has 14 residues. With 0 bases removed from V and 9 bases from J, the gap between germline ends came to 15 bases. Generated by immunoSEQ multiplex PCR, the TCRdb table keeps only in-frame clones and is missing some. The sample lists fewer than 150,000 clones, roughly 87% occurring once. The rearrangement links TRBV27 to TRBJ2-7; D gene uncertain. The receptor was isolated from an adult who received the AZD1222 COVID-19 vaccine. This specimen was peripheral blood, taken 28 days after the second AZD1222 dose. The CDR3 DNA reads TGTGCCAGCAGTTTATCTGGCCAGAGGAAGCGGCAGTACTTC. It specifies CASSLSGQRKRQYF.